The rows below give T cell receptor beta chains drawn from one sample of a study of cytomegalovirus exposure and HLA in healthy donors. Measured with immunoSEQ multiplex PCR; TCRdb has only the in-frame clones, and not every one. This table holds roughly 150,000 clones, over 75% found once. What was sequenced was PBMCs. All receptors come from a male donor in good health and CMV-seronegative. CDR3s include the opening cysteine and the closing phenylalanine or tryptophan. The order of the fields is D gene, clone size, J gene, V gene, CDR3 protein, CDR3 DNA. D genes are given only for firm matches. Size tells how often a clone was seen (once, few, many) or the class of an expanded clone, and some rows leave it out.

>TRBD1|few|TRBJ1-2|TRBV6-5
CASSQGYGYTF
TGTGCCAGCTCACAGGGGTATGGCTACACCTTC
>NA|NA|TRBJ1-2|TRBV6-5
CASSYSFHFNYGYTF
TGTGCCAGCAGTTACTCGTTTCACTTTAACTATGGCTACACCTTC
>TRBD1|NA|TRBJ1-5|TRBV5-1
CANPRQGGQPQHF
TGCGCCAACCCTAGACAGGGAGGTCAGCCCCAGCATTTT
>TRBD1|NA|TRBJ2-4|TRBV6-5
CASTPRQGRGNIQYF
TGTGCCAGCACCCCCAGACAGGGAAGGGGGAACATTCAGTACTTC
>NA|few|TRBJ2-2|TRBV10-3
CAISEGGSRTGELFF
TGTGCCATCAGTGAGGGGGGGTCTCGCACCGGGGAGCTGTTTTTT
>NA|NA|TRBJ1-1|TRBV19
CASSTTGSGGTEAFF
TGTGCCAGTAGTACCACAGGGAGTGGTGGCACTGAAGCTTTCTTT
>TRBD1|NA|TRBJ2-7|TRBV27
CASSLQGAAYEQYF
TGTGCCAGCAGCCTCCAGGGGGCAGCGTACGAGCAGTACTTC
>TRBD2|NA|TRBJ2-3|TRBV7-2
CASSLDAGGRVDTQYF
TGTGCCAGCAGCTTAGATGCGGGGGGCCGGGTGGATACGCAGTATTTT
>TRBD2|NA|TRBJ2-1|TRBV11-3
CASSLGSGGATDEQFF
TGTGCCAGCAGCTTAGGAAGCGGGGGGGCCACGGATGAGCAGTTCTTC
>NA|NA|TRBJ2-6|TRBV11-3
CASSAGGSGANVLTF
TGTGCCAGCAGCGCTGGAGGCTCTGGGGCCAACGTCCTGACTTTC
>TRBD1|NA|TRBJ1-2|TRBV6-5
CASSYYQGAEGYTF
TGTGCCAGCAGTTACTACCAGGGGGCGGAGGGCTACACCTTC
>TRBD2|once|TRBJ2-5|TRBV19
CASSDSAGGRETQYF
TGTGCCAGTAGCGACTCAGCGGGGGGTAGGGAGACCCAGTACTTC
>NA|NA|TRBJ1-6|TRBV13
CASSLDRRSPLHF
TGTGCCAGCAGCTTAGATCGGCGGTCACCCCTCCACTTT
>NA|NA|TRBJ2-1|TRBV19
CASSIKQVYNEQFF
TGTGCCAGTAGTATTAAACAGGTCTACAATGAGCAGTTCTTC
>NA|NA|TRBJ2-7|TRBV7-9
CASSLEYGRGSYEQYF
TGTGCCAGCAGCTTAGAATATGGCAGGGGCTCCTACGAGCAGTACTTC
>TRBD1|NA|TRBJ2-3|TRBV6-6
CASSLFRGSLEDTQYF
TGTGCCAGCAGCCTCTTCAGGGGGTCCCTTGAAGATACGCAGTATTTT
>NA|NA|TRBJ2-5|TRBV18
CASSPSLSARRETQYF
TGTGCCAGCTCACCATCTTTGTCAGCTCGGCGGGAGACCCAGTACTTC
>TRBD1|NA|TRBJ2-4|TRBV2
CASRPPGQGLRGQYF
TGTGCCAGCAGGCCCCCGGGACAGGGCTTAAGAGGGCAGTACTTC
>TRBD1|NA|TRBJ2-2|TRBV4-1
CASSLGQGEGSGELFF
TGCGCCAGCAGCCTCGGACAGGGCGAAGGGTCCGGGGAGCTGTTTTTT
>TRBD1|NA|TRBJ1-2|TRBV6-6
CASEGGDYGYTF
TGTGCCAGCGAAGGGGGCGACTATGGCTACACCTTC
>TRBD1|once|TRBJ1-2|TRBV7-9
CASSFPPGQGPYGYTF
TGTGCCAGCAGCTTTCCACCGGGACAGGGACCTTATGGCTACACCTTC
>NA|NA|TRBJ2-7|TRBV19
CASSINLGYEQYF
TGTGCCAGTAGTATCAATCTCGGCTACGAGCAGTACTTC
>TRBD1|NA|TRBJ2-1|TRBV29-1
CSVTRTGGNEQFF
TGCAGCGTTACCAGGACAGGGGGGAATGAGCAGTTCTTC
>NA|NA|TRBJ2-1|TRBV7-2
CASSPPSSGRKGVF
TGTGCCAGCAGCCCCCCATCCTCAGGCCGCAAGGGGGTCTTC
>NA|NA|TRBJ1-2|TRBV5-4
CASSLLNSKGYTF
TGTGCCAGCAGCTTGCTGAATTCTAAGGGCTACACCTTC
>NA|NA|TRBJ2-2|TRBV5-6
CASSGRTGAGELFF
TGTGCCAGCAGCGGCCGGACTGGTGCCGGGGAGCTGTTTTTT
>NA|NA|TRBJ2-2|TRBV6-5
CASSPTPITGELFF
TGTGCCAGCAGTCCAACCCCTATCACCGGGGAGCTGTTTTTT
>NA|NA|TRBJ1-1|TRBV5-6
CASSLVRVTEAFF
TGTGCCAGCAGCTTGGTACGGGTCACTGAAGCTTTCTTT
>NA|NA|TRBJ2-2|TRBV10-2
CASSAGGYGELFF
TGCGCCAGCAGCGCCGGGGGTTACGGGGAGCTGTTTTTT
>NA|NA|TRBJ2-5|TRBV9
CASSVIRGRQETQYF
TGTGCCAGCAGCGTTATCCGGGGGAGACAAGAGACCCAGTACTTC
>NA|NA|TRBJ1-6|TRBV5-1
CASRLDNSYNSPLHF
TGCGCCAGCAGATTGGACAACTCCTATAATTCACCCCTCCACTTT
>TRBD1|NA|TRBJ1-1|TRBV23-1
CASSRMDRVAAEAFF
TGCGCCAGCAGTCGCATGGACAGGGTGGCGGCTGAAGCTTTCTTT
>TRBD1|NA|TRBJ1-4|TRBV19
CASSNLRGLTEKLFF
TGTGCCAGTAGTAACCTCAGGGGGCTTACTGAAAAACTGTTTTTT
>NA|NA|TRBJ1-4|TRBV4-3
CARGGATNEKLFF
TGCGCCAGGGGGGGGGCAACTAATGAAAAACTGTTTTTT
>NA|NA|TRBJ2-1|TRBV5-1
CASSPDSSSYNEQFF
TGCGCCAGCAGCCCGGACAGTTCCTCCTACAATGAGCAGTTCTTC
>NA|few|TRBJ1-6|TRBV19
CASSIPGHMGSPLHF
TGTGCCAGTAGTATCCCCGGACACATGGGTTCACCCCTCCACTTT
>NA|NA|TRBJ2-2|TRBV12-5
CASGLVQGITGELFF
TGTGCTAGTGGTTTGGTACAGGGTATCACCGGGGAGCTGTTTTTT
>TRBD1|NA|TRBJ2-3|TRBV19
CASRTGGLPDTQYF
TGTGCCAGCCGGACAGGGGGCCTCCCAGATACGCAGTATTTT
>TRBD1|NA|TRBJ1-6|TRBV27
CASSFHRGGVSPLHF
TGTGCCAGCAGTTTCCACAGGGGGGGGGTTTCACCCCTCCACTTT
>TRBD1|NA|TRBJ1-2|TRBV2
CASSDSRTGINGYTF
TGTGCCAGCAGTGATTCCAGGACAGGGATTAATGGCTACACCTTC
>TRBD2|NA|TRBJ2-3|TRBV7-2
CASSPRLAGDTDTQYF
TGTGCCAGCAGCCCCCGACTAGCGGGGGACACAGATACGCAGTATTTT
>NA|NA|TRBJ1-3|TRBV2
CASSEFGGDGNTIYF
TGTGCCAGCAGTGAATTCGGGGGGGATGGAAACACCATATATTTT
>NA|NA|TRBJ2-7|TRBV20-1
CSANEYEQYF
TGCAGTGCTAACGAGTACGAGCAGTACTTC
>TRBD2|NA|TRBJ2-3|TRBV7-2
CASSLAGGRTDTQYF
TGTGCCAGCAGCTTAGCAGGCGGGAGGACAGATACGCAGTATTTT
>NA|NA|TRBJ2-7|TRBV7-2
CASSYKGVYEQYF
TGTGCCAGCAGCTATAAAGGGGTATACGAGCAGTACTTC
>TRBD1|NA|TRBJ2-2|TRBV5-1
CASRRQGIYMNTGELFF
TGCGCCAGCCGGAGACAGGGGATATACATGAACACCGGGGAGCTGTTTTTT
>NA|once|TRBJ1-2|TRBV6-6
CASVQGGLGYGYTF
TGTGCCAGCGTCCAGGGTGGTCTGGGGTATGGCTACACCTTC
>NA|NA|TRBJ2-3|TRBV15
CATSKIESATQYF
TGTGCCACCAGCAAAATAGAGTCTGCGACGCAGTATTTT
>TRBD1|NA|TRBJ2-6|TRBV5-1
CAGSSGQGTGANVLTF
TGCGCCGGCAGCTCTGGACAGGGGACCGGGGCCAACGTCCTGACTTTC